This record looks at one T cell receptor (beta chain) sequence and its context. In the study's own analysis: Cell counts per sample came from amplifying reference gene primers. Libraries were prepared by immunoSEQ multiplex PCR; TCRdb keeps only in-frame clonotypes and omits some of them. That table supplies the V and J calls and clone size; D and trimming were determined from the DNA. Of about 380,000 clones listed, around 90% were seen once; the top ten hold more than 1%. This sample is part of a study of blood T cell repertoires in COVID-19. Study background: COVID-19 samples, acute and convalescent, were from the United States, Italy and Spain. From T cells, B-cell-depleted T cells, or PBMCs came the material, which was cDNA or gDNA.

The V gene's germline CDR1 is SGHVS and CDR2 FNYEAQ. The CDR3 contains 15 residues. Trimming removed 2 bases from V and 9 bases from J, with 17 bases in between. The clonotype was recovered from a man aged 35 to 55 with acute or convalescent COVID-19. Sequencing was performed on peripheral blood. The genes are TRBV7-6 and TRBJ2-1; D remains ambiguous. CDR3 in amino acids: CASSLFPGSGSEQFF. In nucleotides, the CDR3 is TGTGCCAGCAGCTTATTTCCCGGGTCGGGTAGTGAGCAGTTCTTC.